Given below is one T cell receptor (beta chain) in context. What it binds is not known. The CDR3 consists of 18 residues. V was clipped by 4 bases and J by 4 bases; unmatched bases: 14. Germline loops: CDR1 SEHNR, CDR2 FQNEAQ (reference sequence). This sample was taken from a study of cytomegalovirus exposure and HLA in healthy donors. Overall study: In an earlier analysis, 95 million to 140 million unique TCR beta sequences were found from about 190 million T cells.

In the PCR, 60 Vbeta and 13 Jbeta primers were used. Sequencing was performed with immunoSEQ multiplex PCR; in TCRdb, only in-frame clones are kept and a portion is missing. In all, the sample yields tens of thousands of clones. The study, taken as a whole, reports: As immune exposure information, only CMV serostatus was available. Several V segments, TRBV6-2 and TRBV6-3 among them, could not be told apart and were dropped.

The V and J genes are TRBV7-9 and TRBJ2-1, with TRBD1 identical over 9 bases. The sample was PBMCs. The receptor was derived from a male donor in good health and CMV-seronegative. CDR3 amino acids: CASSYPATGTGKYNEQFF. In DNA, the CDR3 is TGTGCCAGCAGCTATCCAGCTACCGGGACAGGGAAGTACAATGAGCAGTTCTTC.